This T cell receptor beta chain was obtained from a study of identical twins. Study-wide points: Out-of-frame beta chain sequences displayed weaker excess sharing between twins. The authors noted that invariant MAIT and iNKT cells could partly confound zero-insertion analyses. Out-of-frame sharing of TCR alpha in monozygotic twins was underestimated by models.

CDR3 length: 15 residues. V shed 6 bases and J 2 bases; nucleotides not matched to a gene: 9. Template switching added a universal primer site; cDNA carried unique molecular identifiers. TCRdb passed the 5' RACE reads through MiXCR, listing each CDR3 protein once. The sample has about 290,000 distinct CDR3 sequences; roughly 9.7% are singletons. In the case of this clonotype: The antigen is unknown.

In addition, the sample was reused for a study of yellow fever vaccine responses in identical twins.

Sequenced input: CD8+ T cells sorted from blood. The source of this sequence is a woman between 18 and 29 years old in good health. This sequence joins TRBV12-3 or TRBV12-4 and TRBJ2-7, with 8 positions matching TRBD1. Here the CDR3 reads CASSPGGSSTYEQYF. The CDR3 DNA is TGTGCCAGCAGCCCAGGGGGCAGCTCTACCTACGAGCAGTACTTC.